The 18 T cell receptor beta chains presented below share a single source sample, sequenced in a study of shared clonotypes between healthy human individuals. Measured with immunoSEQ multiplex PCR; TCRdb has only the in-frame clones, and not every one. The table lists approximately 100,000 clones, about 71% of them singletons. Specimen: memory CD8+ T cells sorted from blood. Documented subset: CD45RO+ cells pooled with CCR7-negative TemRA cells. The origin of the receptors is a woman in her 30s in good health.

This clone has a count of ten or more. The chain has TRBV6-5 and TRBJ2-5, with 7 bases aligning to TRBD2. V shed 1 base, J shed 5 bases, and the junction held 7 bases outside the gene matches. The CDR3 covers 15 residues. CDR1 and CDR2 (germline): MNHEY, SVGAGI. The CDR3 DNA reads TGTGCCAGCAGTTACTGGGGAGGGGCAATGGAGACCCAGTACTTC. It yields the protein CASSYWGGAMETQYF.

This clone was counted between two and nine times. The sample carries other DNA sequences with the same CDR3. The J gene is TRBJ2-1, the V gene TRBV9; perhaps TRBD2 as D (6 bases). The germline V gene encodes CDR1 SGDLS and CDR2 YYNGEE. The ends were cut back, 0 bases at V and 7 bases at J, with 14 bases in the middle. The CDR3 covers 15 residues. CDR3 bases: TGTGCCAGCAGCGTAGCTTGGGGTAGCGGAAATGAGCAGTTCTTC. This sequence encodes CASSVAWGSGNEQFF.

The chain is built from TRBV11-1 and TRBJ2-7; D gene unclear. V was cut by 3 bases and J by 2 bases, with 11 bases left in between. The CDR3 runs to 14 residues. Germline V gene sequence: CDR1 SGHAT, CDR2 FQDESV (reference sequence). CDR3 in amino acids: CASSLMGWTYEQYF. The CDR3 bases are TGTGCCAGCAGCTTGATGGGGTGGACCTACGAGCAGTACTTC.

The sample holds a few counts of this clone. The chain carries TRBV15 and TRBJ2-7; D is ambiguous. Deletions cut 3 bases from V and 1 base from J, with 7 bases between. Germline assignment: CDR1 LNHNV and CDR2 YYDKDF (reference sequence). CDR3 length: 13 residues. The CDR3 DNA is TGTGCCACCAGCAGGGTACCTTCCTACGAGCAGTACTTC. Encoded protein: CATSRVPSYEQYF.

CDR3 sequence (DNA): TGCAGCGTTTCCGGGACAGGGCCCACCGGGGAGCTGTTTTTT. This encodes CSVSGTGPTGELFF. V gene TRBV29-1 combines with J gene TRBJ2-2, with TRBD1 matching 9 bases. Trimming cost V 5 bases and J 4 bases; bases outside gene matches: 5. This CDR3 contains 14 residues. Germline loops: CDR1 SQVTM, CDR2 ANQGSEA.

The rearrangement joins TRBV2 to TRBJ2-7, with D hard to call. V lost 3 bases and J 2 bases, leaving 11 bases between the germline ends. The CDR3 is 14 residues long. Per the germline V gene, CDR1 is SNHLY and CDR2 is FYNNEI. As DNA, the CDR3 is TGTGCCAGCAGTGAGTGGCTACTAACCTACGAGCAGTACTTC. This gives the protein CASSEWLLTYEQYF.

This clone was seen a handful of times. The V gene is TRBV7-9, the J gene TRBJ2-5; D gene unclear. Judging by the DNA end, TRBJ2-7 fits better; the J call may be wrong. The CDR3 loop spans 12 amino acids. The germline V gene encodes CDR1 SEHNR and CDR2 FQNEAQ (reference sequence). CDR3 sequence: CASSPTTYEQYF. Written as DNA, the CDR3 is TGTGCCAGCAGCCCAACTACCTACGAGCAGTACTTC.

The sample holds a few counts of this clone. The V gene is TRBV5-1, the J gene TRBJ2-5; TRBD1 is a possible D gene (6 bases). V lost 5 bases to trimming and J lost 3 bases, with 14 bases between them. Germline loops: CDR1 SGHRS, CDR2 YFSETQ. The CDR3 is 14 amino acids. Here the CDR3 DNA reads TGCGCCAGCAGTCCCGGGACACCAAAAGAGACCCAGTACTTC. Translated: CASSPGTPKETQYF.

This clone was seen a single time. V gene TRBV6-1 combines with J gene TRBJ2-6; D tentatively reads TRBD1 or TRBD2 (5 bases each). V gave up 5 bases and J gave up 0 bases, with 8 bases separating them. CDR3 length equals 15 residues. The germline CDR1 and CDR2 sequences are MNHNS and SASEGT. The CDR3: CASSTGLSGANVLTF. The CDR3 coding sequence is TGTGCCAGCAGTACAGGACTCTCTGGGGCCAACGTCCTGACTTTC.

The rearrangement uses TRBV14 and TRBJ2-5; D not certain. The CDR3 spans 14 residues. V was clipped by 0 bases and J by 1 base, with 6 bases between them. The germline V gene encodes CDR1 SGHDN and CDR2 FVKESK. The CDR3 region is CASSQDLAQETQYF. The CDR3 bases are TGTGCCAGCAGCCAAGATCTGGCCCAAGAGACCCAGTACTTC.

The chain links TRBV28 to TRBJ2-2, with 9 bases identical to TRBD1. Trimming cost V 6 bases and J 3 bases; bases outside gene matches: 5. The CDR3 runs to 15 residues. From germline, CDR1 is MDHEN and CDR2 SYDVKM. This chain's CDR3 is CASSLGDRDTGELFF. Written as DNA, the CDR3 is TGTGCCAGCAGCCTAGGGGACAGGGACACCGGGGAGCTGTTTTTT.

The V gene is TRBV2, the J gene TRBJ2-5; D not resolved. The CDR3 length is 13 residues. The germline V gene encodes CDR1 SNHLY and CDR2 FYNNEI. V gave up 5 bases and J gave up 6 bases, with 13 bases separating them. The CDR3 sequence is CASSPLFRQTQYF. The CDR3 DNA reads TGTGCCAGCAGTCCTCTATTCAGACAGACCCAGTACTTC.

J is TRBJ1-1 and V is TRBV7-8, with D unclear. The V and J ends lost 5 bases and 5 bases respectively, with 15 bases between them. CDR1 SGHVS and CDR2 FQNEAQ come from the germline V gene. The CDR3 contains 14 residues. The DNA for the CDR3 is TGTGCCAGCAGCCGAGGCGGGGTAGGGACTGAAGCTTTCTTT. As protein: CASSRGGVGTEAFF.

The chain has TRBV6-5 and TRBJ2-6; a weak D match, TRBD2 (5 bases). Germline V lookup: CDR1 MNHEY, CDR2 SVGAGI. The CDR3 length is 16 residues. The V end lost 2 bases, the J end lost 0 bases, and 8 bases lay between the germline ends. CDR3 bases: TGTGCCAGCAGTTACGAGGGTACCTCTGGGGCCAACGTCCTGACTTTC. It codes for CASSYEGTSGANVLTF.

The genes are TRBV27 and TRBJ2-1, with D possibly matching TRBD2 (6 bases). The CDR3 has 16 amino acids. CDR1 and CDR2 (germline): MNHEY, SMNVEV (reference sequence). Deletions cut 6 bases from V and 0 bases from J, with 15 bases between. The CDR3 is CASRSGRLGSYNEQFF. CDR3 nucleotides: TGTGCCAGCAGGTCCGGGAGACTTGGCTCCTACAATGAGCAGTTCTTC.

V is TRBV2 and J is TRBJ1-5; 9 positions match TRBD1. The germline CDR1 and CDR2 sequences are SNHLY and FYNNEI. This CDR3 comprises 15 residues. Trimming at V came to 5 bases and at J to 6 bases, leaving 8 bases not matched to a gene. CDR3 DNA sequence: TGTGCCAGCAGTCGGACAGGGGATGTAGTTCAGCCCCAGCATTTT. It specifies CASSRTGDVVQPQHF.

This chain links TRBV6-4 with TRBJ1-2, with D possibly being TRBD1 (5 bases). The CDR3 runs 16 residues. The germline V and J ends were trimmed by 0 bases and 7 bases, with 18 bases remaining between them. The V gene's germline CDR1 is MRHNA and CDR2 SNTAGT. CDR3 in amino acids: CASSDSEGMALGGYTF. CDR3 nucleotides: TGTGCCAGCAGTGACTCGGAGGGGATGGCCTTGGGTGGCTACACCTTC.

The CDR3 protein is CASSLDVGGAYEQYF. CDR3 nucleotide sequence: TGTGCCAGCAGCTTAGATGTGGGGGGCGCATACGAGCAGTACTTC. The rearrangement uses TRBV7-3 and TRBJ2-7; D tentatively fits TRBD1 or TRBD2 (6 bases each). This CDR3 contains 15 residues. Trimming stripped 2 bases from V and 4 bases from J, with 15 bases between. Germline loops: CDR1 SGHTA, CDR2 FQGTGA. The full variable domain, rest sourced from reference TRBV7-3 and TRBJ2-7, is GAGVSQTPSNKVTEKGKYVELRCDPISGHTALYWYRQSLGQGPEFLIYFQGTGAADDSGLPNDRFFAVRPEGSVSTLKIQRTERGDSAVYLCASSLDVGGAYEQYFGPGTRLTVT.